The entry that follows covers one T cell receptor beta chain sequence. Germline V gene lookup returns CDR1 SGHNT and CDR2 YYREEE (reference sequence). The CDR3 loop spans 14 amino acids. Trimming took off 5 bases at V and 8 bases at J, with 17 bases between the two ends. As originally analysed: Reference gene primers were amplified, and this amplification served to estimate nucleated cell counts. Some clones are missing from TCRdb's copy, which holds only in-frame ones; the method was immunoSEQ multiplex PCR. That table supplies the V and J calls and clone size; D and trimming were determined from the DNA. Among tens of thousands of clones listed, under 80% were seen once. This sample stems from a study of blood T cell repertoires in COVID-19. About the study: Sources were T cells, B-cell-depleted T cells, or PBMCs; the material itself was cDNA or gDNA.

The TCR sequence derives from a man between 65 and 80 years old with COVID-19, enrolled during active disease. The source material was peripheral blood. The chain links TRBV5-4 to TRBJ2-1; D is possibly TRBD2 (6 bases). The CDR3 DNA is TGTGCCAGCAGGAGGCGGGACTCCCCCTATGAGCAGTTCTTC. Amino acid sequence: CASRRRDSPYEQFF.